What follows are 13 T cell receptor beta chains derived from one specimen sequenced in a study of blood T cell repertoires in COVID-19. TCRdb keeps only in-frame clones here, not all; method: immunoSEQ multiplex PCR. Of about 230,000 clones in the sample, just over 85% are singletons; the top ten hold 9.5% to 13%. Sequencing was done on a sample of peripheral blood. These receptors all stem from a man aged 45 to 65 with COVID-19, enrolled during active disease.

CDR3 region: CATSRSTWSQYEQYF. Written as DNA, the CDR3 is TGTGCCACCAGCAGATCGACCTGGAGCCAGTACGAGCAGTACTTC. This rearrangement joins TRBV15 to TRBJ2-7; no clear D gene. This CDR3 is built from 15 residues. V was pared by 2 bases and J by 4 bases, with 15 bases between. Germline values: CDR1 LNHNV, CDR2 YYDKDF (reference sequence).

This rearrangement joins TRBV2 to TRBJ2-7; tentatively, D is TRBD2 (5 bases). Germline V gene data show CDR1 as SNHLY and CDR2 as FYNNEI. The V end lost 6 bases, the J end lost 3 bases, and 9 bases lay between the germline ends. The CDR3 is 12 amino acids. Here the CDR3 DNA reads TGTGCCAGCAGCGCTGAGGGCTACGAGCAGTACTTC. Protein: CASSAEGYEQYF.

This chain uses TRBV6-5 with TRBJ1-1, with D perhaps TRBD1 (6 bases). Trimming cost V 1 base and J 5 bases, with 14 bases left between them. The CDR3 has 15 amino acids. The V gene's germline CDR1 is MNHEY and CDR2 SVGAGI. In nucleotides, the CDR3 is TGTGCCAGCAGTTACTTCGGGGGGGCGCGAACTGAAGCTTTCTTT. Its translation: CASSYFGGARTEAFF.

The V call is TRBV30, the J call TRBJ1-1; D is possibly TRBD1 (6 bases). CDR1 and CDR2 (germline): GTSNPN, SVGIG (reference sequence). The CDR3 is 14 amino acids. V lost 0 bases, J lost 4 bases, and 12 bases lay in between. The CDR3 DNA is TGTGCCTGGAGTGTTCTCCTGGGGGCCACTGAAGCTTTCTTT. Protein product: CAWSVLLGATEAFF.

The chain is built from TRBV7-2 and TRBJ2-7, with TRBD2 matching 10 bases. Germline V gene data show CDR1 as SGHTA and CDR2 as FQGNSA. This CDR3 contains 17 residues. After removal of 6 bases from V and 1 base from J, the junction contained 12 bases not matched to a gene. For the CDR3, the DNA is TGTGCCAGCAGTCGTAGCCAGCTAGCGGGAGTTTCCTACGAGCAGTACTTC. This sequence encodes CASSRSQLAGVSYEQYF.

The chain combines TRBV7-9 with TRBJ1-1, with 7 nucleotides matching TRBD1. The CDR3 runs to 14 residues. The V and J ends lost 5 bases and 6 bases, in that order; junction bases with no gene match: 9. The V gene's germline CDR1 is SEHNR and CDR2 FQNEAQ (reference sequence). The CDR3, as DNA: TGTGCCAGCAGCGAACGACAGGGTTTGGCTGAAGCTTTCTTT. Residues: CASSERQGLAEAFF. The full variable domain, with the rest looked up from reference TRBV7-9 and TRBJ1-1, is DTGVSQNPRHKITKRGQNVTFRCDPISEHNRLYWYRQTLGQGPEFLTYFQNEAQLEKSRLLSDRFSAERPKGSFSTLEIQRTEQGDSAMYLCASSERQGLAEAFFGQGTRLTVV.

The chain is built from TRBV2 and TRBJ1-2, with unresolved D. The CDR3 is made up of 15 amino acids. CDR1 SNHLY and CDR2 FYNNEI come from the germline V gene. V lost 1 base, J lost 8 bases, and 17 bases lay in between. The CDR3 region has the DNA TGTGCCAGCAGTGAAGGAACATCTAGGAGTGGAGGCTACACCTTC. Its translation: CASSEGTSRSGGYTF.

The rearrangement links TRBV11-2 to TRBJ2-2, with a tentative D call TRBD1 (6 bases). This CDR3 contains 17 residues. Germline loops: CDR1 SGHAT, CDR2 FQNNGV. Trimming pared 0 bases from V and 1 base from J, leaving 12 bases between. The CDR3 sequence is CASSLDIGQMNTGELFF. Written as DNA, the CDR3 is TGTGCCAGCAGCTTAGATATAGGACAGATGAACACCGGGGAGCTGTTTTTT.

The chain has TRBV25-1 and TRBJ1-6; the match to TRBD1 covers 8 bases. V lost 7 bases and J lost 10; bases outside the gene matches: 6. The V gene's germline CDR1 is MGHDK and CDR2 SYGVNS. This CDR3 is 13 amino acids long. The DNA of the CDR3 is TGTGCCAGCATGGGACAGGAGGGATCACCCCTCCACTTT. Residues: CASMGQEGSPLHF.

The chain carries TRBV5-5 and TRBJ2-7; D is uncertain. Germline V gene sequence: CDR1 SGHKS, CDR2 YYEKEE (reference sequence). The CDR3 covers 15 residues. Trimming left V 1 base short and J 2 bases short, with 13 bases between. The CDR3 nucleotides read TGTGCCAGCAGCTTGTTTGCACAAATGACCTACGAGCAGTACTTC. Translating gives CASSLFAQMTYEQYF.

This clone was seen more than once but under ten times. The V call is TRBV6-1, the J call TRBJ1-2, with D possibly matching TRBD1 (6 bases). The V gene lost 1 base and the J gene lost 6 bases, with 9 bases spanning the gap. Germline CDR1 is MNHNS and CDR2 is SASEGT. This CDR3 contains 13 residues. The chain's CDR3 is CASSEDRVNGYTF. In DNA form, the CDR3 reads TGTGCCAGCAGTGAAGACAGGGTGAATGGCTACACCTTC.

This clone occurred once. J is TRBJ1-6 and V is TRBV27; no clear D gene. Between the trimmed V and J ends, which lost 7 bases and 7 bases, there was a span of 11 bases. CDR1 is MNHEY, CDR2 SMNVEV, per germline (reference sequence). The CDR3 runs to 13 residues. CDR3 amino acids: CASTAGENSPLHF. The CDR3 coding sequence is TGTGCCAGCACCGCGGGCGAAAATTCACCCCTCCACTTT.

This clone was recorded a few times. This chain links TRBV5-5 with TRBJ1-4, with D perhaps TRBD1 (6 bases). There are 14 residues in the CDR3. Trimming shortened V by 0 bases and J by 7 bases, and 10 bases separated the two germline ends. The germline V gene encodes CDR1 SGHKS and CDR2 YYEKEE (reference sequence). CDR3 sequence (DNA): TGTGCCAGCAGCTTGGGGCAGGGGCTTGAAAAACTGTTTTTT. This codes for CASSLGQGLEKLFF. The whole variable domain, remainder taken from reference TRBV5-5 and TRBJ1-4, is DAGVTQSPTHLIKTRGQQVTLRCSPISGHKSVSWYQQVLGQGPQFIFQYYEKEERGRGNFPDRFSARQFPNYSSELNVNALLLGDSALYLCASSLGQGLEKLFFGSGTQLSVL.